This TCR beta chain was profiled in a study of beta chain features in type 1 diabetes. Study context: Healthy donors and patients showed comparable age, gender and cell yields. Study observations and caveats: Small HLA sub-analyses could not settle whether HLA shapes TCRB rearrangement. Significant though moderate, a shortening of TCRB CDR3s appeared in all four CD4+ subsets of Type 1 diabetes patients. Within patients, naive, central memory and Treg TCRB repertoires seemed more similar than within healthy donors.

This clone was found a few times. Antigen unknown. The CDR3 loop spans 13 amino acids. V was shortened by 4 bases and J by 3 bases, with 10 bases between the two germline ends. Germline CDR1 reads MGHRA; CDR2 reads YSYEKL. Isolation of CD4+ naive, central memory, regulatory and stem cell-like memory cells was achieved by sorting via CD45RO/CCR7/CD25/CD127/CD95/CD27. What was sequenced were expressed TCRB transcripts, since all of the isolated RNA had been reverse transcribed. Data came from immunoSEQ multiplex PCR; TCRdb stores just in-frame clones and leaves some out. The sample includes hundreds of thousands of clones, around 15% of them seen just once.

What was sequenced was naive CD4+ T cells from blood. This sequence was found in a man aged 18 to 35 with type 1 diabetes. This sequence joins TRBV4-1 and TRBJ2-7; D is perhaps TRBD1 (6 bases). DNA of the CDR3: TGCGCCAGCAGCCCGCGGACAGACTACGAGCAGTACTTC. This sequence encodes CASSPRTDYEQYF.